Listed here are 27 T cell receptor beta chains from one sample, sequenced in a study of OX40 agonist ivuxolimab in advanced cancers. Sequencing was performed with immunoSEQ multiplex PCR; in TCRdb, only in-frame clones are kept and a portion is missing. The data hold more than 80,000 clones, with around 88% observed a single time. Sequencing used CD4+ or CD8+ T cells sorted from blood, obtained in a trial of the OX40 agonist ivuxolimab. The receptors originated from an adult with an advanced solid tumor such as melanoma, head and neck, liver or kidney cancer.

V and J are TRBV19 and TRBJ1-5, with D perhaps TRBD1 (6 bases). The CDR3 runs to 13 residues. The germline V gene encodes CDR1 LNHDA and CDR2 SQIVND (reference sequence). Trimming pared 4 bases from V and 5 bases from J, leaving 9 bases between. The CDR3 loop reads CASSKDRDQPQHF. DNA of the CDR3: TGTGCCAGTAGTAAGGACAGAGATCAGCCCCAGCATTTT.

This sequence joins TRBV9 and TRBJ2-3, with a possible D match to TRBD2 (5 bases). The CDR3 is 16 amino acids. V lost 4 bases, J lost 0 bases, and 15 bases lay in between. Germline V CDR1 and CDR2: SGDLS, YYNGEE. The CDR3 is CASSPERRTSTDTQYF. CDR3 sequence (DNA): TGTGCCAGCAGCCCCGAACGGCGGACTAGCACAGATACGCAGTATTTT. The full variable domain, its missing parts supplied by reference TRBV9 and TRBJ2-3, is DSGVTQTPKHLITATGQRVTLRCSPRSGDLSVYWYQQSLDQGLQFLIQYYNGEERAKGNILERFSAQQFPDLHSELNLSSLELGDSALYFCASSPERRTSTDTQYFGPGTRLTVL.

CDR3 protein: CASSFGYNQPQHF. The CDR3 DNA is TGTGCCAGCAGTTTCGGGTACAATCAGCCCCAGCATTTT. The chain joins TRBV28 to TRBJ1-5; D is undetermined. Trimming took off 3 bases at V and 3 bases at J, with 6 bases between the two ends. CDR3 length equals 13 residues. CDR1 MDHEN and CDR2 SYDVKM come from the germline V gene.

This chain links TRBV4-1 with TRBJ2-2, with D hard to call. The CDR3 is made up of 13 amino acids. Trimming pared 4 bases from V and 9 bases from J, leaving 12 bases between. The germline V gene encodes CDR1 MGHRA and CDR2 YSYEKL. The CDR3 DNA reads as TGCGCCAGCAGCCCCTCCAGAGCGAGGGAGCTGTTTTTT. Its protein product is CASSPSRARELFF.

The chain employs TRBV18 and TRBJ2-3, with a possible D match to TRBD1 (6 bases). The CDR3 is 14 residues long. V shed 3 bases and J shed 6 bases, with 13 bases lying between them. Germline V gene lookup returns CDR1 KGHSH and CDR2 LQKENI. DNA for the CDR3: TGTGCCAGCTCACCTAGTGAGGGGGTGGATACGCAGTATTTT. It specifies CASSPSEGVDTQYF.

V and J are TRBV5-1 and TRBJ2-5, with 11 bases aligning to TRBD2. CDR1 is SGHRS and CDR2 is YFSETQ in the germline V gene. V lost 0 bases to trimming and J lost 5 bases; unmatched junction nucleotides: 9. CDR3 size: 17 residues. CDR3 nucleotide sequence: TGCGCCAGCAGCTTGGTCGGGACTAGCGGATCTGGGGAGACCCAGTACTTC. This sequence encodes CASSLVGTSGSGETQYF.

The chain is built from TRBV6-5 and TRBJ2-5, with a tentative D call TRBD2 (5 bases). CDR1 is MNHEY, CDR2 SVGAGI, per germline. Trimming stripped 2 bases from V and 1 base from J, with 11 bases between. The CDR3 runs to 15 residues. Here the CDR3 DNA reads TGTGCCAGCAGTTACGGTACTAGTGCCCAAGAGACCCAGTACTTC. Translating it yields CASSYGTSAQETQYF.

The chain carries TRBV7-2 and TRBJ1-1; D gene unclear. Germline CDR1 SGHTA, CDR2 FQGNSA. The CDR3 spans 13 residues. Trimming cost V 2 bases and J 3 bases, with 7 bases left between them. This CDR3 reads CASSLWADTEAFF. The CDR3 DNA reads TGTGCCAGCAGCTTATGGGCAGACACTGAAGCTTTCTTT.

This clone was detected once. CDR3 loop: CASSSIQTNYNEQFF. The CDR3 DNA follows: TGTGCCAGCAGTTCGATTCAGACTAACTACAATGAGCAGTTCTTC. The genes are TRBV27 and TRBJ2-1; a possible D gene is TRBD2 (5 bases). V dropped 4 bases and J dropped 3 bases, with 13 bases sitting between them. Germline V gives CDR1 MNHEY, CDR2 SMNVEV (reference sequence). The CDR3 consists of 15 residues.

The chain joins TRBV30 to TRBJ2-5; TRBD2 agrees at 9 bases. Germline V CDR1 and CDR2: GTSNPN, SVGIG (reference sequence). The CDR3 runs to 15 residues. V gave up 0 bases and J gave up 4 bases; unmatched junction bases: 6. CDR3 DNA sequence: TGTGCCTGGAGTGTAGGTAGTAGCGGGGGAGAGACCCAGTACTTC. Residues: CAWSVGSSGGETQYF.

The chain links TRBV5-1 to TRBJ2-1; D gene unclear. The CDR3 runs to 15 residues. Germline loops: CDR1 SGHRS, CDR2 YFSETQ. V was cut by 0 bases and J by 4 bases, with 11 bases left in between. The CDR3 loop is CASSLEQAEYNEQFF. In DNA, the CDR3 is TGCGCCAGCAGCTTGGAGCAGGCCGAATACAATGAGCAGTTCTTC. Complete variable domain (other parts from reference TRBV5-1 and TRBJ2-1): KAGVTQTPRYLIKTRGQQVTLSCSPISGHRSVSWYQQTPGQGLQFLFEYFSETQRNKGNFPGRFSGRQFSNSRSEMNVSTLELGDSALYLCASSLEQAEYNEQFFGPGTRLTVL.

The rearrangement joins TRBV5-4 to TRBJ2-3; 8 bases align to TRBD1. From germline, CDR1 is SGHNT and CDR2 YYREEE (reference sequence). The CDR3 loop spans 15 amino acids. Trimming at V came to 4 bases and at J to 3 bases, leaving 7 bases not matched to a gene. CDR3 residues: CASSVITGGTDTQYF. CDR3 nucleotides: TGTGCCAGCAGCGTTATTACAGGGGGAACAGATACGCAGTATTTT.

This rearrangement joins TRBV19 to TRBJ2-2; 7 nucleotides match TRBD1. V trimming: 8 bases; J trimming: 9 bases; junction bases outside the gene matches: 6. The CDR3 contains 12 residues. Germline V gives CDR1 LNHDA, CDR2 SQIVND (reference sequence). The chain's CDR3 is CASSRGLRELFF. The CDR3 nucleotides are TGTGCCAGTTCCAGGGGGTTAAGGGAGCTGTTTTTT.

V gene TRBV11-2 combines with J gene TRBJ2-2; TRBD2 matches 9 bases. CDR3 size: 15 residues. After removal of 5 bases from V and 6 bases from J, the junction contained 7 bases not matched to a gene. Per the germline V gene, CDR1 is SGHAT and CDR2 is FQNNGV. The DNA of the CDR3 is TGTGCCAGCAGCCCGCCGGGACTAGCCGCCGGGGAGCTGTTTTTT. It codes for CASSPPGLAAGELFF.

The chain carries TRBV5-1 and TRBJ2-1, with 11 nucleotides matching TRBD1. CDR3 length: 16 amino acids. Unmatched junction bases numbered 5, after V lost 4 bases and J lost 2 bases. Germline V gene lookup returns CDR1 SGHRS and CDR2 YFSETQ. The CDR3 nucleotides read TGCGCCAGCAGCCTCCGGGACAGGGGGACCTACAATGAGCAGTTCTTC. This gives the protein CASSLRDRGTYNEQFF.

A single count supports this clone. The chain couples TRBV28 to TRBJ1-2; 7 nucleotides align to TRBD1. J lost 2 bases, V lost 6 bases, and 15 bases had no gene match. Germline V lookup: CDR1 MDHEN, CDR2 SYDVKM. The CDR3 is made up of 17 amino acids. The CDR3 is CASSTDLTGEINYGYTF. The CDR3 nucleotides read TGTGCCAGCAGCACGGACCTAACAGGGGAAATAAACTATGGCTACACCTTC.

The CDR3 nucleotides read TGTGCCAGCACCAGAAGAACTAGTTCCGAGACCCAGTACTTC. This codes for CASTRRTSSETQYF. The chain has TRBV7-2 and TRBJ2-5; possible D gene TRBD2, 5 bases. Looked up from germline, CDR1 is SGHTA and CDR2 is FQGNSA. This CDR3 has 14 residues. Trimming removed 7 bases at V and 5 bases at J, with 17 bases between.

This chain's CDR3 is CASSEAPDDRQYF. The CDR3 DNA reads TGTGCCAGCAGTGAAGCCCCGGATGACAGGCAGTACTTC. The chain employs TRBV6-5 and TRBJ2-7; a weak D match, TRBD1 (5 bases). Germline-derived CDR1 and CDR2 are MNHEY and SVGAGI. V was shortened by 5 bases and J by 9 bases, with 17 bases between the two germline ends. CDR3 size: 13 residues.

This chain's CDR3 is CAIGTRADTQYF. The CDR3, as DNA: TGTGCCATCGGGACTAGGGCAGATACGCAGTATTTT. The rearrangement uses TRBV10-3 and TRBJ2-3; 8 nucleotides line up with TRBD2. Trimming took 8 bases from V and 4 from J; bases not matched to a gene: 2. Germline-derived CDR1 and CDR2 are ENHRY and SYGVKD. The CDR3 loop spans 12 amino acids.

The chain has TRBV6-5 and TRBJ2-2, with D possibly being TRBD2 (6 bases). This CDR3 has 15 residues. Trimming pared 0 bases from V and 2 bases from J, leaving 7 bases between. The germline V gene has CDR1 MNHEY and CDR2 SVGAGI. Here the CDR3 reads CASSYSGLNTGELFF. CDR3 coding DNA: TGTGCCAGCAGTTACTCGGGACTTAACACCGGGGAGCTGTTTTTT.

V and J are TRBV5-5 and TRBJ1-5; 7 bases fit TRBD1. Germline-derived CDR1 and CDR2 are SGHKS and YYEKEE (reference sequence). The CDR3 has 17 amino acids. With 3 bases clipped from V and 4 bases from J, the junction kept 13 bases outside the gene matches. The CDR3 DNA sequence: TGTGCCAGCAGCTGGGGACCCCGGGACAGTGATAATCAGCCCCAGCATTTT. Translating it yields CASSWGPRDSDNQPQHF.

CDR3 sequence: CASSLRDGGYEKLFF. CDR3 DNA sequence: TGTGCCAGCAGCCTCCGGGACGGGGGCTATGAAAAACTGTTTTTT. V gene TRBV9 combines with J gene TRBJ1-4; D might be TRBD1 (6 bases). CDR1 and CDR2 (germline): SGDLS, YYNGEE. Trimming removed 4 bases at V and 6 bases at J, with 16 bases between. The CDR3 has 15 amino acids. The full variable domain, completed using reference TRBV9 and TRBJ1-4, is DSGVTQTPKHLITATGQRVTLRCSPRSGDLSVYWYQQSLDQGLQFLIQYYNGEERAKGNILERFSAQQFPDLHSELNLSSLELGDSALYFCASSLRDGGYEKLFFGSGTQLSVL.

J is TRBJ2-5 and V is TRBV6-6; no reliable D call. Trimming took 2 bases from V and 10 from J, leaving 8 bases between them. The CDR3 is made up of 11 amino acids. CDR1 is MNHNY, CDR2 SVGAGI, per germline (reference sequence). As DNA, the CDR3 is TGTGCCAGCAGTTACATGGGGATCCAGTACTTC. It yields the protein CASSYMGIQYF.

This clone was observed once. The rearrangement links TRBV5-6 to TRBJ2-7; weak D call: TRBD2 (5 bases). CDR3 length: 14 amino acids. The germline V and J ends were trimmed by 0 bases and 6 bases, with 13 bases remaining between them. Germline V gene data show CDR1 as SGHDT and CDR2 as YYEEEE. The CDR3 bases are TGTGCCAGCAGCTTGGGTCTAGCAACAAGCGAGCAGTACTTC. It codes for CASSLGLATSEQYF. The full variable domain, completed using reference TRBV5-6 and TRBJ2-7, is DAGVTQSPTHLIKTRGQQVTLRCSPKSGHDTVSWYQQALGQGPQFIFQYYEEEERQRGNFPDRFSGHQFPNYSSELNVNALLLGDSALYLCASSLGLATSEQYFGPGTRLTVT.

CDR3 in amino acids: CASSFSGGADGYTF. The CDR3 DNA follows: TGTGCCAGCAGCTTCTCCGGGGGCGCTGATGGCTACACCTTC. The rearrangement joins TRBV5-5 to TRBJ1-2; D is possibly TRBD1 (6 bases). V dropped 2 bases and J dropped 6 bases, with 14 bases sitting between them. Germline values: CDR1 SGHKS, CDR2 YYEKEE (reference sequence). The CDR3 length is 14 residues.

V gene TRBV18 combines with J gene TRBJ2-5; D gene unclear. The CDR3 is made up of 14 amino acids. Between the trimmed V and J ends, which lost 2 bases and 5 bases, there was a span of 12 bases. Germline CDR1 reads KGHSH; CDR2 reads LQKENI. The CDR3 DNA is TGTGCCAGCTCACCAGGCTATCTTGGGGAGACCCAGTACTTC. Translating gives CASSPGYLGETQYF.

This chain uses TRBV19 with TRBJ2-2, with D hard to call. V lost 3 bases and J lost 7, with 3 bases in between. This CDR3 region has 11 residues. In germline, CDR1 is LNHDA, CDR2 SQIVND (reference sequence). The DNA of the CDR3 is TGTGCCAGTAGTATCCACGGGGAGCTGTTTTTT. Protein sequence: CASSIHGELFF.